This T cell receptor (beta chain) was captured by sequencing in a study of shared clonotypes between healthy human individuals (TCRdb year 2020). Context from the whole study: A couple of women and three men aged 18 to 49 years were included in the cohort. For each donor, CD4 naive and CD4 memory were each run on three plates, CD8 naive on two plates, and CD8 memory on one plate. Blood TCR repertoires of about 5 healthy adults were deeply sequenced to estimate repertoire size and the extent of clonotype sharing between individuals. To increase sequencing depth and limit assay-specific biases, different laboratories used diverse techniques to prepare libraries and sequence TCR repertoires. Between about 0.94 and 8.9 billion PBMCs per donor were obtained by leukapheresis.

The donors were healthy, HIV-negative adults with no recently reported acute infections or vaccinations. Every donor was a Caucasian adult living in Nashville, Tennessee, USA. Magnetic negative selection was used to enrich CD4+ T cells, after which naive cells were positively selected on CD45RA and the negative fraction became the memory subset. Blood was collected by leukapheresis, and PBMCs were isolated by Ficoll-Histopaque density gradient centrifugation and then cryopreserved in liquid nitrogen vapor phase. Analytical flow cytometry was used to check the purity and quantity of each magnetically sorted T cell population. Each sorted fraction had its genomic DNA isolated and then quantified by UV absorbance on a Nanodrop 2000c. Using the deep immunoSEQ assay, TCR CDR3 regions were amplified from genomic DNA by multiplex PCR. Extracted genomic DNA from each cell subset was spread evenly across all wells of several immunoSEQ 96-well plates, with each plate serving as a replicate. For sorted subsets, about 200 ng genomic DNA, equal to tens of thousands of T cell genomes, was loaded into each replicate PCR. Purified libraries were measured with a Qubit 3.0 fluorometer, size-checked on a Bioanalyzer 2100, and measured again with the KAPA Library Quantification kit. A separate single-read 150-cycle Illumina NextSeq 550 flow cell was used to sequence each immunoSEQ 96-well plate. Under the source paper's analysis protocol: The immunoSEQ output contained only junctional sequences without quality scores, so filtering could not match that applied to full-length reads. To assign V/J genes and CDR3, sequences were annotated using PyIR, a Python wrapper for IgBLAST v1.9, with IMGT germline references. Any read was removed if the V/J assignment was weak (E-value above 1e-6), the CDR3 was missing, or the read contained stop codons, out-of-frame junctions, or ambiguous translated residues. V3J clonotypes were defined by identical inferred V gene, J gene, and CDR3 amino acid sequence. Percentage overlap between repertoires was calculated by dividing the number of shared unique clonotypes by the size of the smaller repertoire. Repertoire richness was assessed with RTK rarefaction, the Chao1 estimator, and Recon v2.1 estimates of unobserved clonotypes. For all TCRbeta clonotypes obtained by the gDNA method from a handful of donors, generation probabilities were computed with OLGA. TCRdb stores this immuneACCESS table with in-frame sequences only. Part of the clones is absent; in the studies checked, under half of the shortfall reflects unresolved V genes, and no reason is known for the rest. That table gives V, J and clone size, and the DNA gave D and trimming. This sample gives about 980,000 clones in total; around 80% of them show up just once. Over 1.3% of the sample rests with the top ten.

Beyond this particular receptor, the publication reports: Sharing across several donors was observed for around 5% of naive CD4, around 3.5% of naive CD8, 2% to 2.5% of memory CD4, and about 0.39% of memory CD8 clonotypes. Naive subsets generally had larger estimated clonotype richness than memory subsets did. Sampling was restricted to blood, and TCR repertoires in tissues likely differ from the TCR repertoires found in blood. Compared with non-shared clonotypes, the clonotypes found in all four sorted-subset donors had higher generation probabilities. The genetic and exposure-history diversity represented was limited by the small number of donors. Pairwise subsampling led to the expectation that sequencing depth would affect the degree of clonotype sharing among donors. Incomplete sequencing was indicated by rarefaction of sorted-subset datasets, despite the large sequencing depth.

Remarks on this clone: It has no known antigen specificity. No qualities accompany the bases; no much larger clone lies one base away.

From its cysteine to its phenylalanine, the CDR3 spans 15 amino acids. The sequence is cut down to CDR3 DNA, 45 bases in frame from base 1. After removal of 5 bases from V and 7 bases from J, the junction retains 6 bases not matched to a gene. The CDR1 and CDR2 encoded by the germline V gene are SGHVS and FQNEAQ. Sample: memory CD4+ T cells sorted from blood. The meaning of the sample's cell subset or site label: CD45RA-negative fraction. The TCR originated in a man aged 18 to 29 in good health. The chain is encoded by TRBV7-8 joined to TRBJ1-5, and 12 junction bases match TRBD1. The CDR3 reads CASSPGTGGVQPQHF. The DNA sequence is TGTGCCAGCAGCCCCGGGACAGGGGGCGTCCAGCCCCAGCATTTT.